This TCR beta chain was recorded in a study of blood T cell repertoires in COVID-19. About the study: Whether acute or convalescent, the COVID-19 samples came from the United States, Italy and Spain. From T cells, B-cell-depleted T cells, or PBMCs came the material, which was cDNA or gDNA.

The Seattle patients joined while their infection was active and were tracked longitudinally afterward. Original processing methods: Estimation of nucleated cell counts relied on the amplification of reference gene primers. Produced via immunoSEQ multiplex PCR; TCRdb's table is partial and in-frame only. The V and J calls and clone size were taken over from that table, and D and trimming were inferred from the DNA. The sample consists of roughly 230,000 clones, roughly 80% of them appearing once. Material for sequencing was peripheral blood. This clonotype originated in a woman older than 75 with COVID-19, enrolled during active disease.

The CDR3 nucleotides are TGTGCCAGCAGTTACAAGGCTAGCGGGGGGTATAGAGAGACCCAGTACTTC. Its protein product is CASSYKASGGYRETQYF. The gene calls are TRBV6-2 or TRBV6-3 and TRBJ2-5, with 11 bases identical to TRBD2. Trimming took 2 bases from V and 4 from J; bases not matched to a gene: 9. The length of the CDR3 is 17 residues. The germline V gene has CDR1 MNHEY and CDR2 SVGEGT.